These T cell receptor beta chains were read from a single sample in a study of blood T cell repertoires in COVID-19. Here immunoSEQ multiplex PCR was the method, and the copy in TCRdb shows in-frame clones only, minus some. The repertoire includes tens of thousands of clones, around 76% of them detected once, and under 20% sits in the top ten. Sequences were obtained from peripheral blood. All receptors come from a human donor in a cohort sampled during active COVID-19. The CDR3 runs from the conserved cysteine through the conserved F or W. D genes are given only for firm matches. Only part of the rows carry a size: once, few, many, or a class if the clone is expanded.

J gene,D gene,clone size,V gene,CDR3 protein
TRBJ1-5,-,-,TRBV15,CATSQQPPGVSNQPQHF
TRBJ1-1,-,-,TRBV10-3,CAISEAGNTEAFF
TRBJ2-3,TRBD1,-,TRBV24-1,CATGQGSTDTQYF
TRBJ2-7,TRBD2,-,TRBV18,CASSPRTSNEQYF
TRBJ2-5,TRBD2,-,TRBV7-3,CASSRDYFHIQETQYF
TRBJ2-7,-,-,TRBV7-9,CASSRTQAGYEQYF
TRBJ1-1,-,-,TRBV18,CASSPEGAGGAFF
TRBJ2-5,-,-,TRBV21-1,CASSKVRPVLFYQETQYF
TRBJ2-7,-,-,TRBV7-6,CASSLGVSQGTYEQYF
TRBJ1-2,-,-,TRBV7-8,CASSLRRQTDPSLYGYTF
TRBJ2-2,-,-,TRBV2,CASSFDSQGTGELFF
TRBJ1-2,-,few,TRBV5-6,CASSRSLGNYGYTF
TRBJ1-2,-,-,TRBV6-2/TRBV6-3,CASSYSRPVGYTF
TRBJ2-7,TRBD2,-,TRBV18,CASSPRAGGQTREQYF
TRBJ2-7,-,-,TRBV11-2,CASTQGHGRSYEQYF
TRBJ1-6,TRBD1,-,TRBV7-2,CASSPTGASNSPLHF
TRBJ1-5,-,-,TRBV4-1,CASSQLGLSNQPQHF
TRBJ2-3,TRBD2,-,TRBV20-1,CSASSGGAGTDTQYF
TRBJ1-3,-,-,TRBV5-6,CASSLGAINTIYF
TRBJ1-6,-,-,TRBV3-1/TRBV3-2,CASSPRGGVSPLHF
TRBJ2-7,-,-,TRBV6-5,CASSYSGGSLYEQYF
TRBJ1-4,-,-,TRBV29-1,CSVPGPSGEKLFF
TRBJ2-7,-,-,TRBV5-1,CASSLGRVGYEQYF
TRBJ2-1,-,-,TRBV11-3,CASSLSLYNEQFF
TRBJ1-3,TRBD1,-,TRBV13,CASSGTDSGNTIYF
TRBJ2-7,TRBD1,-,TRBV30,CAWGTGGAYEQYF
TRBJ1-3,-,once,TRBV7-8,CASSRDFSGNTIYF
TRBJ2-1,TRBD2,-,TRBV28,CASSRGLAGGLNEQFF
TRBJ1-2,TRBD1,-,TRBV10-3,CAIRPNRGGYNYGYTF